These 31 T cell receptor beta chains came from one sample sequenced in a study of blood T cell repertoires in COVID-19 (TCRdb year 2020). Library method: the immunoSEQ multiplex PCR assay. Held by TCRdb, this immuneACCESS table contains in-frame sequences only and omits some clones. Under half of the omission traces to an unresolved V gene where checked; the cause of the rest is unknown. This sample comprises 300,000 to 350,000 clones, about four fifths of them detected only once. The ten largest clones take up 3% of the sample. Sequenced: peripheral blood. These receptors were collected from a man aged 25-40 years with active or convalescent COVID-19.

This chain connects TRBV6-5 to TRBJ1-4; 9 bases map to TRBD1. Germline V gene sequence: CDR1 MNHEY, CDR2 SVGAGI. J gave up 3 bases and V 4 bases, and 6 bases lay outside the gene matches. This CDR3 is built from 16 residues. The CDR3 region has the DNA TGTGCCAGCAGTTCAAGGGACAGGGTGGCTAATGAAAAACTGTTTTTT. Its protein product is CASSSRDRVANEKLFF.

The chain recombines TRBV28 with TRBJ2-1, with TRBD2 matching 8 bases. The CDR3 is 15 residues long. Losses at the gene ends were 5 bases for V and 2 bases for J; bases not matched to a gene: 5. Germline V gene data show CDR1 as MDHEN and CDR2 as SYDVKM. The CDR3 is CASSGAGRAYNEQFF. For the CDR3, the DNA is TGTGCCAGCAGTGGGGCCGGGAGGGCCTACAATGAGCAGTTCTTC. Supplemented by reference TRBV28 and TRBJ2-1, the full variable domain reads DVKVTQSSRYLVKRTGEKVFLECVQDMDHENMFWYRQDPGLGLRLIYFSYDVKMKEKGDIPEGYSVSREKKERFSLILESASTNQTSMYLCASSGAGRAYNEQFFGPGTRLTVL.

The genes are TRBV7-3 and TRBJ2-1, with 10 positions matching TRBD2. This CDR3 has 13 amino acids. Germline CDR1 is SGHTA and CDR2 is FQGTGA. J was trimmed by 8 bases and V by 5 bases; bases with no gene match: 3. The CDR3 loop reads CASSPGLADEQFF. The CDR3 DNA reads as TGTGCCAGCAGCCCCGGACTAGCGGATGAGCAGTTCTTC.

The chain joins TRBV7-3 to TRBJ2-1, with D tentatively TRBD2 (6 bases). This CDR3 comprises 15 residues. Germline V gene sequence: CDR1 SGHTA, CDR2 FQGTGA. V dropped 1 base and J dropped 2 bases, with 9 bases sitting between them. The CDR3 DNA reads TGTGCCAGCAGCTTAAATCGGGGGACCTACAATGAGCAGTTCTTC. It codes for CASSLNRGTYNEQFF.

V is TRBV15 and J is TRBJ2-5; D might be TRBD1 (6 bases). CDR1 and CDR2 (germline): LNHNV, YYDKDF (reference sequence). V dropped 0 bases and J dropped 5 bases, with 22 bases sitting between them. The CDR3 covers 18 residues. The CDR3 coding sequence is TGTGCCACCAGCAGAGACACCTTAAGCAGGGGTTCGAGGGAGACCCAGTACTTC. This sequence encodes CATSRDTLSRGSRETQYF.

The chain couples TRBV15 to TRBJ1-2; unclear D gene. The CDR3 runs to 18 residues. Germline CDR1 reads LNHNV; CDR2 reads YYDKDF (reference sequence). V was pared by 3 bases and J by 1 base, with 21 bases between. The chain's CDR3 is CATSREGGGMIINYGYTF. CDR3 DNA sequence: TGTGCCACCAGCAGGGAGGGCGGAGGGATGATCATTAACTATGGCTACACCTTC.

This chain links TRBV3-1 (or the pseudogene TRBV3-2) with TRBJ2-7; D might be TRBD2 (5 bases). Germline loops: CDR1 LGHDT, CDR2 YNNKEL (reference sequence). Between the trimmed V and J ends, which lost 4 bases and 0 bases, there was a span of 13 bases. This CDR3 comprises 15 residues. The CDR3 bases are TGTGCCAGCAGCCCTCGCGGGTCCCCCTCCTACGAGCAGTACTTC. Protein sequence: CASSPRGSPSYEQYF.

This clone was detected only once. The rearrangement uses TRBV4-2 and TRBJ2-7; 8 bases map to TRBD2. From germline, CDR1 is LGHNA and CDR2 YNFKEQ. V shed 1 base and J 5 bases; nucleotides not matched to a gene: 10. The CDR3 totals 16 residues. In nucleotides, the CDR3 is TGTGCCAGCAGCCAAGGTGAAGCGGGAGAGGGCCACGAGCAGTACTTC. As protein: CASSQGEAGEGHEQYF.

The chain recombines TRBV28 with TRBJ2-7, with D possibly being TRBD2 (5 bases). The CDR3 length is 12 residues. Trimming left V 6 bases short and J 3 bases short, with 9 bases between. Per the germline V gene, CDR1 is MDHEN and CDR2 is SYDVKM. Here the CDR3 reads CASRSGSYEQYF. The CDR3 bases are TGTGCCAGCAGATCTGGGAGCTACGAGCAGTACTTC.

Comments on this clone: The sample holds other DNA sequences that translate to the same CDR3. The V call is TRBV9, the J call TRBJ2-3; TRBD1 agrees at 9 bases. The junction had 3 bases not matched to a gene; V was cut back by 4 bases and J by 3 bases. CDR3 length: 14 amino acids. Germline CDR1 and CDR2: SGDLS and YYNGEE. The CDR3 here is CASSLGQGTDTQYF. CDR3 nucleotides: TGTGCCAGCAGCCTCGGACAGGGGACAGATACGCAGTATTTT.

The chain joins TRBV19 to TRBJ2-7; the D is unclear. The CDR3 extends over 13 amino acids. Germline V gene sequence: CDR1 LNHDA, CDR2 SQIVND (reference sequence). V lost 5 bases, J lost 9 bases, and 17 bases lay in between. CDR3 amino acids: CASSPRGSVRQYF. The CDR3 DNA is TGTGCCAGTAGTCCCCGCGGTTCAGTCCGGCAGTACTTC.

This chain connects TRBV19 to TRBJ2-7, with TRBD2 as a possible D gene (6 bases). Germline V gene sequence: CDR1 LNHDA, CDR2 SQIVND (reference sequence). V was pared by 3 bases and J by 2 bases, with 11 bases between. This CDR3 is built from 14 residues. As DNA, the CDR3 is TGTGCCAGTAGTATTTGGGAGGCGCCCTACGAGCAGTACTTC. Protein sequence: CASSIWEAPYEQYF.

This chain connects TRBV10-2 to TRBJ2-7, with 9 bases matching TRBD2. The germline gives CDR1 WSHSY, CDR2 SAAADI. The CDR3 has 16 amino acids. V shed 0 bases and J 2 bases; nucleotides not matched to a gene: 5. This chain's CDR3 is CASSESRASGAYEQYF. For the CDR3, the DNA is TGCGCCAGCAGTGAGTCTAGGGCTAGCGGGGCCTACGAGCAGTACTTC.

The V gene is TRBV4-3, the J gene TRBJ2-2; D possibly corresponds to TRBD2 (5 bases). Trimming took 3 bases from V and 0 from J, leaving 14 bases between them. Germline lookup yields CDR1 LGHNA and CDR2 YSLEER. This CDR3 contains 17 residues. In nucleotides, the CDR3 is TGCGCCAGCAGCCAGGAGTCGGACTTTTCGAACACCGGGGAGCTGTTTTTT. It translates to CASSQESDFSNTGELFF.

A few counts support this clone. The rearrangement uses TRBV28 and TRBJ1-5; D uncertain. This CDR3 contains 15 residues. From germline, CDR1 is MDHEN and CDR2 SYDVKM. Trimming shortened V by 7 bases and J by 1 base, and 14 bases separated the two germline ends. This chain's CDR3 is CASTPFLGSNQPQHF. The CDR3 nucleotides read TGTGCCAGCACCCCATTTTTGGGCAGCAATCAGCCCCAGCATTTT.

The chain uses TRBV19 and TRBJ1-2; 10 bases match TRBD1. Germline values: CDR1 LNHDA, CDR2 SQIVND (reference sequence). The CDR3 has 16 amino acids. Trimming removed 2 bases from V and 5 bases from J; junction bases left unmatched: 8. CDR3 residues: CASSIKGTGDVYGYTF. Written as DNA, the CDR3 is TGTGCCAGTAGTATAAAAGGGACAGGGGACGTATATGGCTACACCTTC.

The chain recombines TRBV13 with TRBJ1-2; D possibly corresponds to TRBD1 (6 bases). The CDR3 runs 15 residues. Trimming stripped 5 bases from V and 0 bases from J, with 13 bases between. The germline V gene has CDR1 PRHDT and CDR2 FYEKMQ (reference sequence). CDR3 nucleotide sequence: TGTGCCAGCAGCCCCCTGACAGGCACTAACTATGGCTACACCTTC. Its protein product is CASSPLTGTNYGYTF.

The rearrangement uses TRBV12-3 or TRBV12-4 and TRBJ2-7, with D possibly TRBD1 on 5 matching bases. The ends were cut back, 6 bases at V and 5 bases at J, with 14 bases in the middle. The CDR3 contains 13 residues. Here the CDR3 reads CASRSQGIDEQYF. The CDR3 coding sequence is TGTGCCAGCAGGTCGCAGGGCATCGACGAGCAGTACTTC.

This clone was seen a few times. The genes are TRBV18 and TRBJ1-4; TRBD1 agrees at 7 bases. Germline CDR1 and CDR2: KGHSH and LQKENI. V dropped 3 bases and J dropped 6; count of bases not matched to a gene: 4. This CDR3 has 14 amino acids. CDR3 sequence: CASSPTGQYEKLFF. CDR3 coding DNA: TGTGCCAGCTCACCCACGGGACAGTATGAAAAACTGTTTTTT.

V usage is TRBV28 and J usage is TRBJ2-2; tentative D call: TRBD1 (5 bases). This CDR3 is built from 12 residues. V lost 7 bases to trimming and J lost 6 bases, with 9 bases between them. Germline V lookup: CDR1 MDHEN, CDR2 SYDVKM. The CDR3 DNA sequence: TGTGCCAGCATGGGGCGACCCGGGGAGCTGTTTTTT. The encoded protein is CASMGRPGELFF.

This sequence joins TRBV6-5 and TRBJ2-2, with 7 bases aligning to TRBD1. Trimming cost V 7 bases and J 7 bases; bases outside gene matches: 6. CDR1 MNHEY and CDR2 SVGAGI come from the germline V gene. The CDR3 has 13 amino acids. The CDR3: CASKGAMGGELFF. CDR3 in DNA: TGTGCCAGCAAGGGGGCGATGGGCGGGGAGCTGTTTTTT.

The chain recombines TRBV6-5 with TRBJ2-7, with 8 bases identical to TRBD2. Germline V lookup: CDR1 MNHEY, CDR2 SVGAGI. V was clipped by 6 bases and J by 3 bases; unmatched bases: 10. This CDR3 is 15 amino acids long. DNA of the CDR3: TGTGCCAGCAGCCTCCCCGGGACTAGACTCTACGAGCAGTACTTC. This translates into CASSLPGTRLYEQYF.

Comment on this clone: Sequence at one end of the junction differs from germline and may be a read error. CDR3 loop: CSVDRTGMKTEAFF. The DNA of the CDR3 is TGCAGCGTTGACCGGACTGGGATGAAGACTGAAGCTTTCTTT. The chain combines TRBV29-1 with TRBJ1-1, with no clear D. Germline CDR1 is SQVTM and CDR2 is ANQGSEA. The CDR3 has 14 residues. Together with reference TRBV29-1 and TRBJ1-1, the CDR3 gives the full variable domain: SAVISQKPSRDICQRGTSLTIQCQVDSQVTMMFWYRQQPGQSLTLIATANQGSEATYESGFVIDKFPISRPNLTFSTLTVSNMSPEDSSIYLCSVDRTGMKTEAFFGQGTRLTVV.

This chain links TRBV2 with TRBJ2-1; 9 bases are a match to TRBD2. With V trimmed by 6 bases and J by 5 bases, 8 bases remained unmatched. The CDR3 runs 15 residues. CDR1 is SNHLY and CDR2 is FYNNEI in the germline V gene. In DNA form, the CDR3 reads TGTGCCAGCAGAGTCGGCCTAGCGGGAAACAATGAGCAGTTCTTC. It yields the protein CASRVGLAGNNEQFF.

The chain uses TRBV7-8 and TRBJ1-6; D gene unclear. CDR3 size: 16 residues. Germline CDR1 is SGHVS and CDR2 is FQNEAQ. The V gene lost 5 bases and the J gene lost 10 bases, with 21 bases spanning the gap. The CDR3 region is CASSPPELRRKSPLHF. CDR3 bases: TGTGCCAGCAGCCCTCCCGAGCTCCGGAGGAAATCACCCCTCCACTTT.

This chain's CDR3 is CASTPRETDTQYF. CDR3 nucleotides: TGTGCCAGTACCCCGCGGGAGACAGATACGCAGTATTTT. The chain combines TRBV19 with TRBJ2-3; 7 bases agree with TRBD2. Trimming cost V 7 bases and J 3 bases; bases outside gene matches: 4. Germline CDR1 is LNHDA and CDR2 is SQIVND (reference sequence). This CDR3 region has 13 residues.

In its sample, this clone was seen a few times. This chain connects TRBV7-2 to TRBJ1-1, with D tentatively TRBD1 (5 bases). V was trimmed by 3 bases and J by 1 base, leaving 9 bases between them. Germline V gene sequence: CDR1 SGHTA, CDR2 FQGNSA. This CDR3 contains 14 residues. The CDR3 DNA follows: TGTGCCAGCAGCTTCGGGGGGAGGAACACTGAAGCTTTCTTT. It encodes CASSFGGRNTEAFF.

This clone showed up just once. The chain employs TRBV25-1 and TRBJ2-7, with a tentative D call TRBD2 (5 bases). The V and J ends lost 0 bases and 3 bases respectively, with 9 bases between them. The CDR3 has 14 amino acids. Germline V gene sequence: CDR1 MGHDK, CDR2 SYGVNS. As DNA, the CDR3 is TGTGCCAGCAGTGAATATGCGGGCCTCTACGAGCAGTACTTC. It translates to CASSEYAGLYEQYF.

The table lists this clone with a few counts. V and J are TRBV19 and TRBJ1-6; D is ambiguous. In germline, CDR1 is LNHDA, CDR2 SQIVND (reference sequence). V was shortened by 4 bases and J by 7 bases, with 5 bases between the two germline ends. The length of the CDR3 is 12 residues. Here the CDR3 DNA reads TGTGCCAGTAGTACGGTCAATTCACCCCTCCACTTT. It is translated as CASSTVNSPLHF.

V gene TRBV5-1 combines with J gene TRBJ2-1; 8 positions match TRBD2. Germline values: CDR1 SGHRS, CDR2 YFSETQ. V was pared by 7 bases and J by 5 bases, with 5 bases of the junction left unmatched. The CDR3 contains 13 residues. The CDR3 nucleotides read TGCGCCAGCGCGACTAGCGTTGACAATGAGCAGTTCTTC. Translation: CASATSVDNEQFF.

The rearrangement joins TRBV7-9 to TRBJ2-1; the match to TRBD2 covers 9 bases. The germline V gene encodes CDR1 SEHNR and CDR2 FQNEAQ (reference sequence). V shed 11 bases, J shed 8 bases, and the junction held 19 bases outside the gene matches. The CDR3 is 16 residues long. CDR3 bases: TGTGCCGCTAGGCCGCTCGGTCGCGGGGGGGCCTATGAGCAGTTCTTC. It specifies CAARPLGRGGAYEQFF.